The rows below give T cell receptor beta chains drawn from one sample of a study of T cells after yellow fever vaccination. Each CDR3 protein gets one entry after TCRdb re-called the 5' RACE reads with MiXCR. The data show hundreds of thousands of distinct CDR3 sequences, about 13% seen once. The material sequenced was PBMCs, taken on the day of the yellow fever booster vaccination. These receptors all come from a young man who received the YFV17D yellow fever vaccine. The conserved cysteine and the conserved F or W are not part of the CDR3 here.

v_call,j_call,cdr3_aa
TRBV12-3/TRBV12-4,TRBJ2-1,ASSSPGQGVDEQF
TRBV11-2,TRBJ2-4,ASSLALENIQY
TRBV20-1,TRBJ2-5,SAVRQGETQY
TRBV7-2,TRBJ1-1,ASSPLLNTEAF
TRBV20-1,TRBJ2-3,SARAGTSGSDTQY
TRBV5-1,TRBJ2-3,ASRFLGTDTQY
TRBV5-4,TRBJ2-1,ASSFRDKRYNEQF
TRBV2,TRBJ2-7,ASISTSSYEQY
TRBV6-1,TRBJ2-3,ASGRLDGTDTQY
TRBV5-1,TRBJ2-5,ASSLSPGLAVGLGVQETQY
TRBV4-3,TRBJ2-7,ASSLQQGPYEQY
TRBV3-1,TRBJ2-7,ASSTLGAEQY
TRBV6-5,TRBJ2-7,ATVLNYEQY
TRBV19,TRBJ2-2,ASTSRQTTGELF
TRBV12-3/TRBV12-4,TRBJ1-2,ASSLWAVGDYT
TRBV7-2,TRBJ2-1,ASSRVGGLSSYNEQF
TRBV7-8,TRBJ2-1,ASSLDRQGQF
TRBV29-1,TRBJ2-3,SVGGGSRTDTQY
TRBV20-1,TRBJ1-1,SVPGQMNTEAF
TRBV21-1,TRBJ1-5,ASSNPRIGQGFLMSNQPQH
TRBV30,TRBJ1-2,AWSLIAGGYT
TRBV6-6,TRBJ2-1,ASSYERGNEQF
TRBV27,TRBJ2-2,ASRPLAGRVGHTGELF